This TCR beta chain was captured in a study of blood T cell repertoires in COVID-19. About the study: Samples representing acute and convalescent COVID-19 were sourced from the United States, Italy and Spain. Nucleic acid was either cDNA or gDNA, and it came from T cells, B-cell-depleted T cells, or PBMCs.

Only in-frame clones appear in the TCRdb table, and some are missing; sequencing was by immunoSEQ multiplex PCR. The data hold tens of thousands of clones, with roughly 87% observed a single time. The V gene's germline CDR1 is KGHSH and CDR2 LQKENI. The V and J ends lost 0 bases and 5 bases respectively, with 22 bases between them. This CDR3 is built from 18 residues. V is TRBV18 and J is TRBJ1-2, with D possibly matching TRBD1 (6 bases). Sequencing input: peripheral blood. This clonotype was obtained from a human donor in a cohort sampled during active COVID-19. CDR3 residues: CASSPPISLRQGSYGYTF. DNA for the CDR3: TGTGCCAGCTCACCACCGATCAGCCTAAGGCAGGGGAGTTATGGCTACACCTTC.